These 11 T cell receptor beta chains were all obtained from the same sample, sequenced in a study of T-cell reconstitution after alpha-beta-depleted transplantation in children. Unique molecular identifiers were used in preparing the TCRbeta library. TCRdb analysed the PCR reads with MiXCR anew, one entry per CDR3 protein. The sample has 500,000 or so distinct CDR3 sequences, roughly 33% seen once; the top ten hold roughly 2.5%. The specimen was PBMCs from the stem cell graft donor, collected from the stem cell graft. Receptors originate from a human donor who donated a stem cell graft to a child with aplastic anemia.

Ten or more counts support this clonotype. The V and J genes are TRBV6-2 or TRBV6-3 and TRBJ2-7; 12 nucleotides agree with TRBD2. In germline, CDR1 is MNHEY, CDR2 SVGEGT. Unmatched junction bases numbered 8, after V lost 4 bases and J lost 7 bases. The CDR3 is 15 residues long. CDR3: CASSFLTSGSSEQYF. DNA of the CDR3: TGTGCCAGCAGTTTCCTGACTAGCGGGAGTTCTGAGCAGTACTTC.

This clonotype has a handful of counts. Compared with germline, one end of the junction differs, possibly owing to a read error. The chain links TRBV7-2 to TRBJ1-6, with 7 bases lining up with TRBD1. This CDR3 has 14 residues. CDR1 and CDR2 from the germline V gene are SGHTA and FQGNSA. The CDR3 DNA is TGTGCCAGCACCTTAGACAGGGCGAATTCACCCCTCCACTTT. Its protein is CASTLDRANSPLHF.

This clonotype was seen ten or more times. The chain is built from TRBV29-1 and TRBJ2-1; D is unresolved. V was trimmed by 2 bases and J by 4 bases, leaving 12 bases between them. This CDR3 is 14 amino acids long. Germline CDR1 is SQVTM and CDR2 is ANQGSEA. CDR3 bases: TGCAGCGTTGAAAGTAGCCCTAGTTACAATGAGCAGTTCTTC. Translated: CSVESSPSYNEQFF.

This clonotype was picked up a small number of times. The CDR3 DNA sequence: TGCAGTGCTAGGACAGGGGGCGATCAGCCCCAGCATTTT. Its translation: CSARTGGDQPQHF. The chain employs TRBV20-1 and TRBJ1-5; 10 nucleotides match TRBD1. The V segment lost 3 bases and the J segment 5 bases; nucleotides outside the gene matches: 1. Germline V lookup: CDR1 DFQATT, CDR2 SNEGSKA (reference sequence). The CDR3 totals 13 residues.

V and J are TRBV4-2 and TRBJ2-7; TRBD2 matches at 8 bases. The trim removed 4 bases at V and 0 bases at J, leaving 20 bases unmatched. In germline, CDR1 is LGHNA, CDR2 YNFKEQ. The CDR3 consists of 20 residues. This CDR3 reads CASSRNWAASGLSSSYEQYF. Here the CDR3 DNA reads TGTGCCAGCAGCCGAAACTGGGCCGCTAGCGGGCTTAGCAGCTCCTACGAGCAGTACTTC.

This chain connects TRBV5-1 to TRBJ2-1, with D tentatively TRBD2 (6 bases). Between the trimmed V and J ends, which lost 3 bases and 8 bases, there was a span of 24 bases. Per germline, CDR1 SGHRS and CDR2 YFSETQ. This CDR3 has 17 amino acids. The CDR3 is CASSSGERGLERDEQFF. DNA of the CDR3: TGCGCCAGCAGCTCGGGGGAAAGAGGACTCGAAAGGGATGAGCAGTTCTTC.

This clonotype has only a few counts. The chain combines TRBV28 with TRBJ2-2; D unclear. The V gene's germline CDR1 is MDHEN and CDR2 SYDVKM. Trimming took 4 bases from V and 6 from J, leaving 6 bases between them. This CDR3 is 12 amino acids long. The chain's CDR3 is CASSSIPGELFF. The CDR3 bases are TGTGCCAGCAGTTCTATCCCCGGGGAGCTGTTTTTT.

The chain combines TRBV12-3 or TRBV12-4 with TRBJ2-1; D is possibly TRBD2 (5 bases). Trimming took 10 bases from V and 6 from J, leaving 13 bases between them. The CDR3 extends over 12 amino acids. The CDR3 loop reads CATLSGFNEQFF. The CDR3 nucleotides read TGTGCCACGCTGTCGGGGTTCAATGAGCAGTTCTTC.

This clonotype was seen more than once but under ten times. The V and J genes are TRBV12-3 or TRBV12-4 and TRBJ2-1; D call uncertain. Trimming took 5 bases from V and 8 from J, leaving 10 bases between them. There are 12 residues in the CDR3. CDR3: CASSPGLDEQFF. CDR3 DNA: TGTGCCAGCAGTCCTGGGTTGGATGAGCAGTTCTTC.

The chain links TRBV6-1 to TRBJ1-4; no definite D call. Trimming cost V 9 bases and J 3 bases, with 20 bases left between them. Germline lookup yields CDR1 MNHNS and CDR2 SASEGT. The CDR3 consists of 16 residues. The CDR3 here is CASATSWVLSNEKLFF. The CDR3 coding sequence is TGTGCCAGTGCTACTTCCTGGGTCTTATCTAATGAAAAACTGTTTTTT.

This clonotype was observed a few times. The rearrangement links TRBV20-1 to TRBJ2-1; maybe TRBD1 (6 bases). CDR1 is DFQATT and CDR2 is SNEGSKA in the germline V gene (reference sequence). Trimming took 6 bases from V and 0 from J, leaving 21 bases between them. The CDR3 covers 17 residues. The CDR3 spells CSALTGPLASSYNEQFF. CDR3 nucleotides: TGCAGTGCCCTGACAGGACCCCTAGCTAGCTCCTACAATGAGCAGTTCTTC.